This is a list of T cell receptor beta chains from one sample in a study of blood T cells in healthy people across ages. In TCRdb, the 5' RACE reads were re-called with MiXCR into one record per CDR3 protein. Seen here are hundreds of thousands of distinct CDR3 sequences, 52% observed once, and the top ten hold roughly 13%. Sequencing used blood. Receptors originate from a woman at least 80 years old in good health. The CDR3 runs from the conserved cysteine through the conserved F or W. Fields, in order: clone size, CDR3 length, V gene, D gene, J gene, CDR3 protein, CDR3 DNA. D genes are given only for firm matches. Clone size is shown for a subset of rows, as once, few, many or a class of expanded clone.

-	14	TRBV12-3/TRBV12-4	-	TRBJ2-3	CASSSPGEADTQYF	TGTGCCAGCAGTTCCCCGGGGGAGGCAGATACGCAGTATTTT
few	14	TRBV7-9	TRBD1	TRBJ1-2	CASSAMGQFYGYTF	TGTGCCAGCAGCGCGATGGGACAGTTCTATGGCTACACCTTC
-	15	TRBV30	-	TRBJ1-2	CAWRGDKVPNYGYTF	TGTGCCTGGAGGGGAGACAAGGTCCCCAACTATGGCTACACCTTC
-	17	TRBV4-2	TRBD2	TRBJ2-7	CASSQDGLAGVPYEQYF	TGTGCCAGCAGCCAAGATGGACTAGCGGGAGTCCCCTACGAGCAGTACTTC
-	16	TRBV7-9	-	TRBJ2-3	CASSLAAGAFTDTQYF	TGTGCCAGCAGCTTAGCGGCGGGGGCGTTCACAGATACGCAGTATTTT
few	13	TRBV7-9	TRBD1	TRBJ1-1	CATIVTGDTEAFF	TGTGCCACCATAGTAACAGGGGACACTGAAGCTTTCTTT
few	15	TRBV15	TRBD2	TRBJ2-1	CATSRDAAGGNEQFF	TGTGCCACCAGCAGAGATGCAGCGGGGGGAAACGAGCAGTTCTTC
-	12	TRBV7-2	-	TRBJ2-3	CAGSPLRDTQYF	TGTGCCGGCAGCCCCCTAAGGGATACGCAGTATTTT
-	15	TRBV10-3	-	TRBJ2-3	CAISASGQNTDTQYF	TGTGCCATCAGTGCCTCGGGGCAGAACACAGATACGCAGTATTTT
many	15	TRBV29-1	-	TRBJ1-4	CSVDPHSRVGEKLFF	TGCAGCGTTGATCCCCACTCGCGGGTTGGTGAAAAACTGTTTTTT
few	17	TRBV12-3/TRBV12-4	-	TRBJ1-1	CASSTRLEDRWDTEAFF	TGTGCCAGCAGTACCCGGTTGGAAGACAGGTGGGACACTGAAGCTTTCTTT
-	15	TRBV27	-	TRBJ2-5	CASSSDNREQETQYF	TGTGCCAGCAGTTCAGACAACAGGGAGCAAGAGACCCAGTACTTC
few	12	TRBV7-9	-	TRBJ2-3	CATSYGTDTQYF	TGTGCCACCAGCTATGGTACAGATACGCAGTATTTT
many	13	TRBV11-1	-	TRBJ2-7	CASSFQGGHEQYF	TGTGCCAGCAGCTTCCAGGGAGGCCACGAGCAGTACTTC
few	16	TRBV7-2	-	TRBJ2-7	CASSSIEGTDSYEQYF	TGTGCCAGCAGCTCCATTGAGGGGACGGACTCCTACGAGCAGTACTTC
many	13	TRBV27	-	TRBJ2-4	CASSFKGPNIQYF	TGTGCCAGCAGTTTCAAGGGACCAAACATTCAGTACTTC
many	16	TRBV6-5	TRBD2	TRBJ2-1	CASSPRLAGGFREQFF	TGTGCCAGCAGTCCTAGACTAGCGGGGGGGTTTCGTGAGCAGTTCTTC
-	16	TRBV18	-	TRBJ1-4	CASSRAQFSTNEKLFF	TGTGCCAGCTCACGAGCGCAGTTCTCAACTAATGAAAAACTGTTTTTT
many	12	TRBV10-3	-	TRBJ2-1	CAISEVGYEQFF	TGTGCCATCAGTGAAGTCGGGTATGAGCAGTTCTTC
many	14	TRBV5-1	TRBD1	TRBJ2-1	CASSSMAGGNEQFF	TGCGCCAGCAGCTCAATGGCAGGGGGCAATGAGCAGTTCTTC
-	13	TRBV29-1	TRBD1	TRBJ2-3	CSVWTGGTDTQYF	TGCAGCGTTTGGACAGGCGGCACAGATACGCAGTATTTT
-	16	TRBV28	-	TRBJ2-5	CASSSTLGEGARERYF	TGTGCCAGCAGTTCAACACTAGGAGAAGGGGCTCGCGAGCGGTACTTC
-	17	TRBV7-6	TRBD2	TRBJ2-1	CASSLGRTSGSYNEQFF	TGTGCCAGCAGCTTAGGTCGGACTAGCGGGAGTTACAATGAGCAGTTCTTC
few	16	TRBV5-1	TRBD2	TRBJ2-2	CASSWTGTKNTGELFF	TGCGCCAGCAGCTGGACCGGGACTAAGAACACCGGGGAGCTGTTTTTT
many	14	TRBV27	-	TRBJ2-7	CASRSVGGYYEQYF	TGTGCCAGCAGATCGGTTGGCGGTTACTACGAGCAGTACTTC
-	11	TRBV20-1	-	TRBJ2-1	CSARQVTEQFF	TGCAGTGCTAGACAAGTAACTGAGCAGTTCTTC
-	17	TRBV6-1	TRBD2	TRBJ2-1	CASSLRLAGTSYNEQFF	TGTGCCAGCAGCCTTAGACTAGCGGGGACTTCTTACAATGAGCAGTTCTTC
-	15	TRBV12-3/TRBV12-4	-	TRBJ2-3	CASISGPSRTDTQYF	TGTGCCAGCATCTCGGGACCTTCCCGCACAGATACGCAGTATTTT
-	10	TRBV30	TRBD1	TRBJ1-2	CAADRGGYTF	TGTGCCGCGGACAGGGGCGGCTACACCTTC